This T cell receptor beta chain was found in a study of Graves' ophthalmopathy and Graves' hyperthyroidism. Study context: There was a collection of peripheral blood at initial diagnosis, before any treatment.

J was trimmed by 1 base and V by 8 bases; bases with no gene match: 8. This CDR3 has 15 residues. Of note for this clonotype: What it recognizes is unknown.

Whole-study results and caveats: Blood shared most expanded thyroid clonotypes above 0.001 frequency.

Using RNA transcripts, the TCR beta CDR3 regions were amplified. HTBI primers were used in a first-round RT-PCR, which preceded a second-round multiplex PCR. TCRdb called the multiplex PCR reads again in MiXCR, with one record for every CDR3 protein. The sample records some 390,000 distinct CDR3 sequences, about 17% being singletons. This chain connects TRBV12-3 or TRBV12-4 to TRBJ2-7, with 10 bases aligning to TRBD1. The sequence derives from a woman between 18 and 29 years old with Graves' ophthalmopathy. The sample comprised peripheral blood. The CDR3 reads CASAGQGVISYEQYF. CDR3 in DNA: TGTGCCAGCGCCGGACAGGGGGTTATATCCTACGAGCAGTACTTC.